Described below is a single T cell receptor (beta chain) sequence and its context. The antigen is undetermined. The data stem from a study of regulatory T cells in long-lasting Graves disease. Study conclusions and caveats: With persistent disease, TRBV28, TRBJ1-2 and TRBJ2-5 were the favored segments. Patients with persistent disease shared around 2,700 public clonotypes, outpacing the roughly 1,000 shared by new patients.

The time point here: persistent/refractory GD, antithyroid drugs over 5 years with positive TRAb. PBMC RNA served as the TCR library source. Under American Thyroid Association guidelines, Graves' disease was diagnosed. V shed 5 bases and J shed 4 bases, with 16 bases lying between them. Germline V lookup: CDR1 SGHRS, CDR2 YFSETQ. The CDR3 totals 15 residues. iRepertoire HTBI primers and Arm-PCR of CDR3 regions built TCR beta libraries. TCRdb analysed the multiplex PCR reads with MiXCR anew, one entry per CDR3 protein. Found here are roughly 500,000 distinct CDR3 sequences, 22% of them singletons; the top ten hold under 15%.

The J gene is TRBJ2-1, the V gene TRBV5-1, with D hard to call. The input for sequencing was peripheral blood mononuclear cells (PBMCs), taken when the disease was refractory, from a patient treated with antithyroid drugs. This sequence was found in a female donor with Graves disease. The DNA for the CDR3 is TGCGCCAGCAGTGAGGACGGTTTCCTTTACAATGAGCAGTTCTTC. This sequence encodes CASSEDGFLYNEQFF.